The rows below give T cell receptor beta chains drawn from one sample of a study of technical replicates of blood from several donors. Clones were sequenced by immunoSEQ multiplex PCR, and TCRdb holds only the in-frame ones, with some missing. The data hold more than 90,000 clones, with almost 96% observed a single time. What was sequenced was T cells isolated from PBMCs. Receptors were obtained from a human donor in good health. The CDR3 runs from the conserved cysteine through the conserved F or W. A D gene is named only where the DNA matches it firmly. Not all rows give a size; the values are once, few, many and, for expanded clones, a class.

size,J,V,D,DNA,CDR3
NA,TRBJ2-1,TRBV14,TRBD1,TGTGCCAGCAGCCACACGACAGGGGTAAGAGACAATGAGCAGTTCTTC,CASSHTTGVRDNEQFF
NA,TRBJ2-2,TRBV7-6,NA,TGTGCCAGCAGCTTAGTTGTCCCCCGGGCGGGCGGGGAGCTGTTTTTT,CASSLVVPRAGGELFF
NA,TRBJ1-1,TRBV7-2,NA,TGTGCCAGCAGCTTAGCGGGGGGTGGGGCTGAAGCTTTCTTT,CASSLAGGGAEAFF
NA,TRBJ1-2,TRBV6-5,NA,TGTGCCAGCAGCCACGGGCAGGGCAACTATGGCTACACCTTC,CASSHGQGNYGYTF
NA,TRBJ2-7,TRBV18,NA,TGTGCCAGCTCACCAACTATCGCGGGTTACTCCTACGAGCAGTACTTC,CASSPTIAGYSYEQYF
NA,TRBJ2-6,TRBV6-1,TRBD1,TGTGCCAGCAGGAACAGGGGGTCTGGGGCCAACGTCCTGACTTTC,CASRNRGSGANVLTF
NA,TRBJ2-1,TRBV19,TRBD2,TGTGCCAGTAGTATCCCTAGCGGGACCTCCTACAATGAGCAGTTCTTC,CASSIPSGTSYNEQFF
NA,TRBJ2-7,TRBV20-1,NA,TGCAGTGCTAGTCCCGGGTTTGAGCAGTACTTC,CSASPGFEQYF
NA,TRBJ2-7,TRBV30,TRBD1,TGTGCCTGGAGGTTGGAAGGGACAGGGTTTTACGAGCAGTACTTC,CAWRLEGTGFYEQYF
NA,TRBJ1-6,TRBV11-3,TRBD1,TGTGCCAGCAGCAACGACAGGGGGCCACCCCTCCACTTT,CASSNDRGPPLHF
once,TRBJ1-1,TRBV6-1,NA,TGTGCCAGCAGTGAAGGTGTCAGGTACATGAACACTGAAGCTTTCTTT,CASSEGVRYMNTEAFF
NA,TRBJ1-5,TRBV7-9,TRBD1,TGTGCCAGCAGCTTGGTAATCACTACAGGGGCTGGACAGCCCCAGCATTTT,CASSLVITTGAGQPQHF
NA,TRBJ2-2,TRBV5-1,NA,TGCGCCAGCAGTGGAGGGAACACCGGGGAGCTGTTTTTT,CASSGGNTGELFF
NA,TRBJ1-2,TRBV19,TRBD1,TGTGCCAGTAGACGGACAGGGGATTTCACCTTC,CASRRTGDFTF
NA,TRBJ2-3,TRBV6-5,NA,TGTGCCAGCAGCCCACAGGAGAGCACAGATACGCAGTATTTT,CASSPQESTDTQYF
NA,TRBJ2-5,TRBV7-9,TRBD2,TGTGCCAGCAGCTCGGGGACTAGCGGAGTGGAAGAGACCCAGTACTTC,CASSSGTSGVEETQYF
NA,TRBJ1-6,TRBV6-6,NA,TGTGCCAGCAGTTACGAGCGGGGGTCCAATAATTCACCCCTCCACTTT,CASSYERGSNNSPLHF
NA,TRBJ2-7,TRBV30,NA,TGTGCCTGGAGTGTTACATTGTTTTCCCCGGGAAGAGGCTCCTACGAGCAGTACTTC,CAWSVTLFSPGRGSYEQYF
once,TRBJ2-4,TRBV2,NA,TGTGCCAGCAGAGAATCGCCAGGGGAGGCCAAAAACATTCAGTACTTC,CASRESPGEAKNIQYF
NA,TRBJ2-1,TRBV16,NA,TGTGCCAGCAGCCAAGGATCGACCCGGGGGTTCTACAATGAGCAGTTCTTC,CASSQGSTRGFYNEQFF
NA,TRBJ1-3,TRBV6-6,TRBD1,TGTGCCAGCAAACAGGGGGGGGGAAACACCATATATTTT,CASKQGGGNTIYF
once,TRBJ1-2,TRBV4-1,NA,TGCGCCAGCAGCCCATCCGATGGCAGCGATTATGGCTACACCTTC,CASSPSDGSDYGYTF
NA,TRBJ2-7,TRBV6-1,NA,TGTGCCAGCAGTGAAGGTATAGCCGACAGCCCGACCTACGAGCAGTACTTC,CASSEGIADSPTYEQYF
NA,TRBJ2-5,TRBV9,NA,TGTGCCAGCAGCGTAGATCCAAAAAAAGAGACCCAGTACTTC,CASSVDPKKETQYF
NA,TRBJ2-7,TRBV7-8,NA,TGTGCCAGCAGCTTATCAGACAACGAGCAGTACTTC,CASSLSDNEQYF
NA,TRBJ2-1,TRBV4-1,NA,TGCGCCAGCAGCCACACGAAAGGAAAGGCCGTGGCCGGGGGACGTGAGCAGTTCTTC,CASSHTKGKAVAGGREQFF
NA,TRBJ2-7,TRBV27,NA,TGTGCCAGCACCCTACCCCATAACGAGCAGTACTTC,CASTLPHNEQYF
NA,TRBJ2-7,TRBV6-5,TRBD1,TGTGCCAGCACCGGGACAGGGGGGAGCGAGCAGTACTTC,CASTGTGGSEQYF
NA,TRBJ2-1,TRBV9,NA,TGTGCCAGCAGCGTTATTCGGGGAAGGGAGCAGTTCTTC,CASSVIRGREQFF
few,TRBJ1-1,TRBV5-4,NA,TGTGCCAGCACCGAACAGGCTAACACTGAAGCTTTCTTT,CASTEQANTEAFF
NA,TRBJ2-5,TRBV28,TRBD1,TGTGCCACCACCGACCTGGGACAGGGGTTAATAGGGACCCAGTACTTC,CATTDLGQGLIGTQYF
NA,TRBJ2-2,TRBV7-9,NA,TGTGCCAGCAGCTCGCCCCCTACAGGGTTGGACGGGGAGCTGTTTTTT,CASSSPPTGLDGELFF
once,TRBJ2-2,TRBV29-1,TRBD1,TGCAGCGCCAAAGGACAGGGAATTCCCGGGGAGCTGTTTTTT,CSAKGQGIPGELFF
NA,TRBJ1-1,TRBV27,NA,TGTGCCACATCTACAGGCAACACTGAAGCTTTCTTT,CATSTGNTEAFF
once,TRBJ2-3,TRBV10-2,TRBD1,TGCGCCAGCAGGGATGACAGGGGTTTCACAGATACGCAGTATTTT,CASRDDRGFTDTQYF
NA,TRBJ2-5,TRBV9,TRBD1,TGTGCCAGCAGCAAAGCGACAGGGTTGGAGACCCAGTACTTC,CASSKATGLETQYF
NA,TRBJ1-1,TRBV28,NA,TGTGCCAGCAGTTCCCCAGACTGGAACACTGAAGCTTTCTTT,CASSSPDWNTEAFF
NA,TRBJ2-5,TRBV4-2,NA,TGTGCCAGCAGCCCCCTGACAGTTTCGAACCAAGAGACCCAGTACTTC,CASSPLTVSNQETQYF
once,TRBJ1-5,TRBV5-5,TRBD1,TGTGCCAGCAGCTTGGCTTCACAGGGGGCCCATCAGCCCCAGCATTTT,CASSLASQGAHQPQHF
NA,TRBJ1-1,TRBV19,NA,TGTGCCAGTAGCGACAGGACCCCACTAGAAGCTTTCTTT,CASSDRTPLEAFF
NA,TRBJ1-1,TRBV10-2,TRBD1,TGCGCCAGCAGTTTGGACAGGGTAGTGAACACTGAAGCTTTCTTT,CASSLDRVVNTEAFF
NA,TRBJ2-5,TRBV7-3,TRBD2,TGTGCCAGCAGCCCCGGGACTAGTGGGGGTGGCCTAGAGACCCAGTACTTC,CASSPGTSGGGLETQYF
NA,TRBJ2-7,TRBV6-5,NA,TGTGCCAGCAGTTACTCCCTGGGGCTTTACGAGCAGTACTTC,CASSYSLGLYEQYF
NA,TRBJ1-1,TRBV5-4,NA,TGTGCCAGCAGCTTGGGGCGCGGCCCCTGGAACACTGAAGCTTTCTTT,CASSLGRGPWNTEAFF
NA,TRBJ2-5,TRBV5-1,TRBD2,TGCGCCAGCAGCTTGGGGGTTACTAGCGGGAGTCCTCCCTTACCTCAAGAGACCCAGTACTTC,CASSLGVTSGSPPLPQETQYF
NA,TRBJ2-3,TRBV2,NA,TGTGCCAGCAGTGGAGTTGGAGATACGCAGTATTTT,CASSGVGDTQYF
NA,TRBJ2-1,TRBV7-3,TRBD1,TGTGCCAGCAGCTTCCAGGGGGATGAGCAGTTCTTC,CASSFQGDEQFF
NA,TRBJ2-1,TRBV27,NA,TGTGCCAGCATTGCCTCGGGAGTGACCGTCGGTGAGCAGTTCTTC,CASIASGVTVGEQFF
NA,TRBJ1-2,TRBV13,NA,TGTGCCAGCAGCCTAATTGCTGACTATGGCTACACCTTC,CASSLIADYGYTF